The rows below give T cell receptor beta chains drawn from one sample of a study of blood T cell repertoires in COVID-19. Here immunoSEQ multiplex PCR was the method, and the copy in TCRdb shows in-frame clones only, minus some. The sample gives about 160,000 clones, 70% to 90% of which show up once; 6% to 8.5% is in the top ten. The sample taken for sequencing was PBMCs or T cells enriched from blood (not recorded which). The source of these receptors is a woman between 45 and 65 years old who had recovered from COVID-19. CDR3s include the opening cysteine and the closing phenylalanine or tryptophan. Each record gives: J gene, D gene, clone size, V gene, CDR3 DNA, CDR3 protein. A D gene is named only where the DNA matches it firmly. Expanded clones are given a class, and other clones once, few, many or no size at all.

j_call: TRBJ1-2; d_call: .; clone_size: once; v_call: TRBV29-1; cdr3_nt: TGCAGCGTGGACCGGCGGGGCTACTATGGCTACACCTTC; cdr3_aa: CSVDRRGYYGYTF
j_call: TRBJ2-1; d_call: .; clone_size: .; v_call: TRBV4-1; cdr3_nt: TGCGCCAGCAGCCAAGAGGGGGTGGGGGACTTCCGAAATGAGCAGTTCTTC; cdr3_aa: CASSQEGVGDFRNEQFF
j_call: TRBJ2-4; d_call: .; clone_size: .; v_call: TRBV5-6; cdr3_nt: TGTGCCAGCAGCTTCCAGTTAGCCAAAAACATTCAGTACTTC; cdr3_aa: CASSFQLAKNIQYF
j_call: TRBJ2-7; d_call: .; clone_size: few; v_call: TRBV18; cdr3_nt: TGTGCCAGCTCACCATCCCTTTCTTTTAACTCCTACGAGCAGTACTTC; cdr3_aa: CASSPSLSFNSYEQYF
j_call: TRBJ1-5; d_call: .; clone_size: .; v_call: TRBV12-3/TRBV12-4; cdr3_nt: TGTGCCAGCAGTTTCGGGAATCAGCCCCAGCATTTT; cdr3_aa: CASSFGNQPQHF
j_call: TRBJ1-2; d_call: TRBD1; clone_size: .; v_call: TRBV30; cdr3_nt: TGTGCCTGGAGGAGGATCGGGACAGGGAGGTCCCTTAACTATGGCTACACCTTC; cdr3_aa: CAWRRIGTGRSLNYGYTF
j_call: TRBJ2-3; d_call: .; clone_size: .; v_call: TRBV19; cdr3_nt: TGTGCCAGTAGTATTCGGGGGGATACGCAGTATTTT; cdr3_aa: CASSIRGDTQYF
j_call: TRBJ2-7; d_call: TRBD2; clone_size: .; v_call: TRBV7-8; cdr3_nt: TGTGCCAGCAGCTTAGCCCGGGGGGGCCTCTACGAGCAGTACTTC; cdr3_aa: CASSLARGGLYEQYF
j_call: TRBJ2-1; d_call: TRBD2; clone_size: once; v_call: TRBV4-1; cdr3_nt: TGCGCCAGCAGCCAAGATCTCGGCGGGGGGGCATGGTTCTACAATGAGCAGTTCTTC; cdr3_aa: CASSQDLGGGAWFYNEQFF
j_call: TRBJ1-3; d_call: .; clone_size: .; v_call: TRBV18; cdr3_nt: TGTGCCAGCTCACCAGACATGCAGGGAAACACCATATATTTT; cdr3_aa: CASSPDMQGNTIYF
j_call: TRBJ1-2; d_call: TRBD1; clone_size: .; v_call: TRBV18; cdr3_nt: TGTGCCAGCTCACCACGGGGACAGGGGGCATATGGCTACACCTTC; cdr3_aa: CASSPRGQGAYGYTF
j_call: TRBJ2-2; d_call: .; clone_size: .; v_call: TRBV27; cdr3_nt: TGTGCCAGCAGTATAGGACAGACCGGGGAGCTGTTTTTT; cdr3_aa: CASSIGQTGELFF
j_call: TRBJ1-6; d_call: .; clone_size: .; v_call: TRBV6-5; cdr3_nt: TGTGCCAGCAGTTACGGGGCGCGACTTCGGGATTCACCCCTCCACTTT; cdr3_aa: CASSYGARLRDSPLHF
j_call: TRBJ1-2; d_call: .; clone_size: once; v_call: TRBV9; cdr3_nt: TGTGCCAGCAGCAGGGGTGGCTATGGCTACACCTTC; cdr3_aa: CASSRGGYGYTF
j_call: TRBJ1-4; d_call: .; clone_size: .; v_call: TRBV9; cdr3_nt: TGTGCCAGCAGCGTAGGGAGGGCAACTAATGAAAAACTGTTTTTT; cdr3_aa: CASSVGRATNEKLFF
j_call: TRBJ2-5; d_call: .; clone_size: .; v_call: TRBV6-5; cdr3_nt: TGTGCCAGCAGGGGGAGCCTAGAGACCCAGTACTTC; cdr3_aa: CASRGSLETQYF
j_call: TRBJ2-1; d_call: .; clone_size: .; v_call: TRBV19; cdr3_nt: TGTGCCAGTAGTATCGGGGTTGAGTACAATGAGCAGTTCTTC; cdr3_aa: CASSIGVEYNEQFF
j_call: TRBJ2-7; d_call: .; clone_size: .; v_call: TRBV27; cdr3_nt: TGTGCCAGCAGTTTAAGTCGCGGCAGTAACTCCTACGAGCAGTACTTC; cdr3_aa: CASSLSRGSNSYEQYF
j_call: TRBJ1-5; d_call: .; clone_size: .; v_call: TRBV7-9; cdr3_nt: TGTGCCAGCAGCCTGGAGCGAAGTAATCAGCCCCAGCATTTT; cdr3_aa: CASSLERSNQPQHF
j_call: TRBJ1-4; d_call: TRBD1; clone_size: .; v_call: TRBV15; cdr3_nt: TGTGCCACCAGCAGAGTGGGGACAGGAGGCAATGAAAAACTGTTTTTT; cdr3_aa: CATSRVGTGGNEKLFF
j_call: TRBJ1-2; d_call: TRBD1; clone_size: few; v_call: TRBV6-1; cdr3_nt: TGTGCCAGCAGTGAAGATGCCAGGGGGAAAAGCTACACCTTC; cdr3_aa: CASSEDARGKSYTF
j_call: TRBJ1-5; d_call: TRBD1; clone_size: .; v_call: TRBV15; cdr3_nt: TGTGCCACCAGCAGTGGGGACAGGGGAACAAATCAGCCCCAGCATTTT; cdr3_aa: CATSSGDRGTNQPQHF
j_call: TRBJ2-7; d_call: TRBD1; clone_size: .; v_call: TRBV5-1; cdr3_nt: TGCGCCAGCAGCAAGGGACAGGCCCTCGAGCAGTACTTC; cdr3_aa: CASSKGQALEQYF
j_call: TRBJ1-5; d_call: TRBD1; clone_size: .; v_call: TRBV5-4; cdr3_nt: TGTGCCAGCCGGGACAGGGATGAGTCCATGTTTCAGCCCCAGCATTTT; cdr3_aa: CASRDRDESMFQPQHF
j_call: TRBJ2-7; d_call: .; clone_size: .; v_call: TRBV15; cdr3_nt: TGTGCCACCAGCTCAGGTGTTGGCGCCTACGAGCAGTACTTC; cdr3_aa: CATSSGVGAYEQYF
j_call: TRBJ2-7; d_call: .; clone_size: .; v_call: TRBV4-1; cdr3_nt: TGCGCCAGCAGCCAAGATCACGCGGGGGCCTCCTACGAGCAGTACTTC; cdr3_aa: CASSQDHAGASYEQYF
j_call: TRBJ1-6; d_call: .; clone_size: once; v_call: TRBV25-1; cdr3_nt: TGTGCCAGCAGTGAAACTATCGGGGGTAATTCACCCCTCCACTTT; cdr3_aa: CASSETIGGNSPLHF
j_call: TRBJ1-1; d_call: .; clone_size: .; v_call: TRBV5-4; cdr3_nt: TGTGCCAGCAGCACGCCCGGGGCTGAAGCTTTCTTT; cdr3_aa: CASSTPGAEAFF
j_call: TRBJ1-2; d_call: .; clone_size: .; v_call: TRBV28; cdr3_nt: TGTGCCAGCAGTTCCCTCGGACAGACCCCTTTAGGCTACACCTTC; cdr3_aa: CASSSLGQTPLGYTF
j_call: TRBJ1-1; d_call: TRBD1; clone_size: .; v_call: TRBV5-1; cdr3_nt: TGCGCCAGCAGCATAAGTCCGGGACAGGGTACTGAAGCTTTCTTT; cdr3_aa: CASSISPGQGTEAFF
j_call: TRBJ2-3; d_call: TRBD2; clone_size: .; v_call: TRBV29-1; cdr3_nt: TGCAGCGCCGCGGGGACTAGCAATGCAGATACGCAGTATTTT; cdr3_aa: CSAAGTSNADTQYF
j_call: TRBJ1-2; d_call: .; clone_size: .; v_call: TRBV3-1/TRBV3-2; cdr3_nt: TGTGCCAGCAGCCAACGGACCGGCGGGTATGGCTACACCTTC; cdr3_aa: CASSQRTGGYGYTF
j_call: TRBJ2-1; d_call: TRBD2; clone_size: once; v_call: TRBV18; cdr3_nt: TGTGCCAGCCTCCCCCGGACTAGCGAAGGTGAGCAGTTCTTC; cdr3_aa: CASLPRTSEGEQFF
j_call: TRBJ1-5; d_call: TRBD1; clone_size: once; v_call: TRBV6-5; cdr3_nt: TGTGCCAGCAGTAGTGGACAGGGAAATCAGCCCCAGCATTTT; cdr3_aa: CASSSGQGNQPQHF
j_call: TRBJ1-4; d_call: .; clone_size: .; v_call: TRBV5-6; cdr3_nt: TGTGCCAGCAGCTTGGGGGTCGGGAGGTATGAAAAACTGTTTTTT; cdr3_aa: CASSLGVGRYEKLFF
j_call: TRBJ2-2; d_call: TRBD2; clone_size: .; v_call: TRBV4-2; cdr3_nt: TGTGCCAGCAGCCAAGTAGAACTAGCGGGGAACACCGGGGAGCTGTTTTTT; cdr3_aa: CASSQVELAGNTGELFF
j_call: TRBJ1-2; d_call: TRBD1; clone_size: .; v_call: TRBV19; cdr3_nt: TGTGCCAGTAGTGACCCGGGACAGGGATATGGCTACACCTTC; cdr3_aa: CASSDPGQGYGYTF
j_call: TRBJ1-6; d_call: .; clone_size: .; v_call: TRBV27; cdr3_nt: TGTGCCAGCAGTTTATATGGGAAAGGGGTCTATAATTCACCCCTCCACTTT; cdr3_aa: CASSLYGKGVYNSPLHF
j_call: TRBJ1-1; d_call: .; clone_size: .; v_call: TRBV19; cdr3_nt: TGTGCCAGTAGTACACAGGGCATGAACACTGAAGCTTTCTTT; cdr3_aa: CASSTQGMNTEAFF
j_call: TRBJ2-7; d_call: TRBD1; clone_size: .; v_call: TRBV27; cdr3_nt: TGTGCCAGCAGTCCCCGACAGGGGGCCTACGAGCAGTACTTC; cdr3_aa: CASSPRQGAYEQYF